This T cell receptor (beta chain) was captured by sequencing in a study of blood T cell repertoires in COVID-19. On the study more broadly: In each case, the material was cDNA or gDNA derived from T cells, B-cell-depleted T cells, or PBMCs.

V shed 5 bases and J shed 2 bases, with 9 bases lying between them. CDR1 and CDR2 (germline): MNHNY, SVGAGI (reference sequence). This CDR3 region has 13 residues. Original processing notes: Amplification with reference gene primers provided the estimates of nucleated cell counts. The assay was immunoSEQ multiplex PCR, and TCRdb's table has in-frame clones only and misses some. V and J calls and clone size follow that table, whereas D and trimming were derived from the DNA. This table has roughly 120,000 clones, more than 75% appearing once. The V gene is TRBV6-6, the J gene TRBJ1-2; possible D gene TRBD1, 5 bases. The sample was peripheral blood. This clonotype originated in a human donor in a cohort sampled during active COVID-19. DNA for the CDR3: TGTGCCAGCAGTCTGACAGAGAACTATGGCTACACCTTC. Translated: CASSLTENYGYTF.